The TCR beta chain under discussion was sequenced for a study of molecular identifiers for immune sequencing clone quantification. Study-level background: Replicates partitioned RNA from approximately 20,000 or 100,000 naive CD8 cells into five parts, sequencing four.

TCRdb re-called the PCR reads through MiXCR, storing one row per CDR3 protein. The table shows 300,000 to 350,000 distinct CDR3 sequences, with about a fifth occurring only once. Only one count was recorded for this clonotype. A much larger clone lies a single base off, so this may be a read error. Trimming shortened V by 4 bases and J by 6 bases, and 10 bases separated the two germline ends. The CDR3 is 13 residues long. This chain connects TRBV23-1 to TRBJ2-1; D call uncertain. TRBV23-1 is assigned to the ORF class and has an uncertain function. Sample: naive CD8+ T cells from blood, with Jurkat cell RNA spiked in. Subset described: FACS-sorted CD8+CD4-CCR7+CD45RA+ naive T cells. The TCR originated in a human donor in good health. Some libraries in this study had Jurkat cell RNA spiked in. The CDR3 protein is CASSPWHCNEQFF. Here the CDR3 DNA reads TGCGCCAGCAGTCCTTGGCACTGCAATGAGCAGTTCTTC.